The 21 T cell receptor beta chains presented below share a single source sample, sequenced in a study of blood T cell repertoires in COVID-19. TCRdb's table, derived via immunoSEQ multiplex PCR, lists solely in-frame clones and lacks some. The sample holds some 250,000 clones, 80% to 90% seen once. Sequenced sample: peripheral blood. Receptors were obtained from a man aged 35-49 years with active or convalescent COVID-19.

This clone was detected only once. This chain uses TRBV18 with TRBJ1-5, with D tentatively TRBD1 (6 bases). V lost 5 bases to trimming and J lost 4 bases, with 15 bases between them. This CDR3 has 15 residues. Per the germline V gene, CDR1 is KGHSH and CDR2 is LQKENI. The CDR3 nucleotides are TGTGCCAGCTCAATCAATGGACAGCCAAATCAGCCCCAGCATTTT. It translates to CASSINGQPNQPQHF.

This rearrangement joins TRBV23-1 to TRBJ2-7, with TRBD2 as a possible D gene (5 bases). TRBV23-1 carries the ORF label, with uncertain function. V was cut by 3 bases and J by 1 base, with 13 bases left in between. This CDR3 has 15 amino acids. CDR3 residues: CASSQRWRASYEQYF. CDR3 in DNA: TGCGCCAGCAGTCAGAGGTGGCGGGCATCCTACGAGCAGTACTTC.

The V call is TRBV27, the J call TRBJ1-1; D is unclear. Germline V lookup: CDR1 MNHEY, CDR2 SMNVEV (reference sequence). The CDR3 length is 14 residues. V gave up 6 bases and J gave up 0 bases, with 11 bases separating them. The CDR3 DNA follows: TGTGCCAGCAGCCGGTCCGAGATGAACACTGAAGCTTTCTTT. Translation gives CASSRSEMNTEAFF.

The chain has TRBV7-9 and TRBJ1-4; D is possibly TRBD1 (5 bases). Deletions cut 2 bases from V and 10 bases from J, with 14 bases between. Germline CDR1 is SEHNR and CDR2 is FQNEAQ (reference sequence). The CDR3 length is 14 residues. CDR3 amino acids: CASSLSQGSGKLFF. The CDR3, as DNA: TGTGCCAGCAGCTTAAGCCAGGGTTCTGGAAAACTGTTTTTT.

This sequence joins TRBV18 and TRBJ2-7, with D possibly matching TRBD1 (5 bases). This CDR3 is built from 14 residues. Trimming removed 2 bases at V and 3 bases at J, with 11 bases between. CDR1 KGHSH and CDR2 LQKENI come from the germline V gene. The CDR3 nucleotides read TGTGCCAGCTCACCAAGCCGGCAGGGCTACGAGCAGTACTTC. Amino acid sequence: CASSPSRQGYEQYF.

The chain couples TRBV19 to TRBJ1-6; TRBD1 matches at 9 bases. With V trimmed by 7 bases and J by 9 bases, 7 bases remained unmatched. This CDR3 is 14 amino acids long. Germline-derived CDR1 and CDR2 are LNHDA and SQIVND (reference sequence). DNA of the CDR3: TGTGCCAGTACCCCGGACAGGGGATTTTCACCCCTCCACTTT. Translated: CASTPDRGFSPLHF.

The rearrangement links TRBV30 to TRBJ1-5; D is unresolved. Germline V CDR1 and CDR2: GTSNPN, SVGIG (reference sequence). CDR3 length: 13 amino acids. V gave up 1 base and J gave up 3 bases, with 7 bases separating them. CDR3 DNA sequence: TGTGCCTGGAGTGGGCACCCCAATCAGCCCCAGCATTTT. As protein: CAWSGHPNQPQHF.

This chain joins TRBV21-1 and TRBJ2-5; the DNA was not used to check the table's D call, TRBD2. TRBV21-1 represents a pseudogene. This CDR3 region has 16 residues. The CDR3 DNA is TGTGCCAGCAGCCCCCGACTAGCGGGCCCCCAAGAGACCCAGTACTTC. Amino acid sequence: CASSPRLAGPQETQYF.

This clone was seen ten or more times. The chain recombines TRBV11-2 with TRBJ1-1, with D hard to call. CDR3 length: 15 residues. Germline CDR1 reads SGHAT; CDR2 reads FQNNGV. V was trimmed by 1 base and J by 6 bases, leaving 15 bases between them. The CDR3, as DNA: TGTGCCAGCAGCTTAGCGGGTACAGCGGGCGCTGAAGCTTTCTTT. Translating gives CASSLAGTAGAEAFF. The full variable domain, with the rest looked up from reference TRBV11-2 and TRBJ1-1, is EAGVAQSPRYKIIEKRQSVAFWCNPISGHATLYWYQQILGQGPKLLIQFQNNGVVDDSQLPKDRFSAERLKGVDSTLKIQPAKLEDSAVYLCASSLAGTAGAEAFFGQGTRLTVV.

The genes are TRBV7-2 and TRBJ1-3, with D uncertain. Germline V gene lookup returns CDR1 SGHTA and CDR2 FQGNSA. The CDR3 contains 14 residues. V was pared by 7 bases and J by 4 bases, with 14 bases between. DNA of the CDR3: TGTGCCAGCACCCCGGAATCGGGGGGAAACACCATATATTTT. Translating it yields CASTPESGGNTIYF.

This clone was detected once. The chain employs TRBV1 and TRBJ2-2; TRBD2, as called in the table, went unchecked against the DNA. TRBV1 is a recognized pseudogene. The CDR3 extends over 18 amino acids. The CDR3 spells CTSTETSGTERRTGELFF. In DNA, the CDR3 is TGCACCAGCACGGAGACTAGCGGGACCGAGAGGCGAACCGGGGAGCTGTTTTTT.

This clone was picked up one time. The CDR3, as DNA: TGCGCCAGCAGCCCGAGGGCATCCTCTGGGGCCAACGTCCTGACTTTC. Translation gives CASSPRASSGANVLTF. This chain connects TRBV5-1 to TRBJ2-6; D possibly corresponds to TRBD2 (5 bases). V lost 4 bases and J lost 0, with 11 bases in between. Germline V gene sequence: CDR1 SGHRS, CDR2 YFSETQ. The CDR3 sequence is 16 residues long.

The chain recombines TRBV11-3 with TRBJ2-3, with D possibly TRBD1 on 6 matching bases. CDR3 length: 16 amino acids. Trimming stripped 3 bases from V and 6 bases from J, with 19 bases between. Germline values: CDR1 SGHNT, CDR2 YENEEA. The chain's CDR3 is CASSLLGAGSRDTQYF. The CDR3 nucleotides are TGTGCCAGCAGCTTGCTGGGGGCAGGGAGTAGGGATACGCAGTATTTT.

This clone showed up just once. This chain links TRBV2 with TRBJ1-1; the match to TRBD1 covers 8 bases. CDR1 and CDR2 from the germline V gene are SNHLY and FYNNEI. The CDR3 loop spans 11 amino acids. With 7 bases clipped from V and 11 bases from J, the junction kept 6 bases outside the gene matches. CDR3 nucleotides: TGTGCCAGCACTCTGGACAGGGAGGCTTTCTTT. It specifies CASTLDREAFF.

Only one count was recorded for this clone. The chain links TRBV6-2 or TRBV6-3 to TRBJ1-2, with 9 bases that match TRBD1. The CDR3 covers 13 residues. CDR1 and CDR2 from the germline V gene are MNHEY and SVGEGT. Trimming at V came to 2 bases and at J to 8 bases, leaving 3 bases not matched to a gene. The chain's CDR3 is CASSYGTGSGYTF. CDR3 DNA: TGTGCCAGCAGTTACGGGACAGGGTCCGGCTACACCTTC.

This rearrangement joins TRBV30 to TRBJ1-5, with D perhaps matching TRBD1 (5 bases). Germline lookup yields CDR1 GTSNPN and CDR2 SVGIG (reference sequence). Trimming stripped 2 bases from V and 11 bases from J, with 13 bases between. The CDR3 is made up of 12 amino acids. CDR3 amino acids: CAWSSGGRAQHF. The CDR3 nucleotides read TGTGCCTGGAGTTCAGGCGGCAGGGCCCAGCATTTT.

This rearrangement joins TRBV11-2 to TRBJ1-1, with TRBD1 as a possible D gene (6 bases). V lost 3 bases to trimming and J lost 4 bases, with 9 bases between them. From germline, CDR1 is SGHAT and CDR2 FQNNGV. There are 13 residues in the CDR3. The CDR3 is CASSFQTGTEAFF. In nucleotides, the CDR3 is TGTGCCAGCAGCTTCCAGACAGGCACTGAAGCTTTCTTT.

This chain uses TRBV24-1 with TRBJ2-5; 8 bases are shared with TRBD2. The V gene end was trimmed by 5 bases and the J gene end by 4 bases; junction bases not matched to a gene: 2. This CDR3 is built from 13 residues. Germline V lookup: CDR1 KGHDR, CDR2 SFDVKD. The CDR3 nucleotides are TGTGCCACCAGTGGCGGGGGGCGAGAGACCCAGTACTTC. It yields the protein CATSGGGRETQYF.

The chain uses TRBV9 and TRBJ2-5; 11 bases align to TRBD2. The CDR3 is 17 amino acids. The germline CDR1 and CDR2 sequences are SGDLS and YYNGEE. Losses at the gene ends were 3 bases for V and 2 bases for J; bases not matched to a gene: 9. CDR3 sequence (DNA): TGTGCCAGCAGCGCCAATGAACGGACTAGCGGGCAAGAGACCCAGTACTTC. Protein sequence: CASSANERTSGQETQYF.

This clone came up a few times. The chain combines TRBV20-1 with TRBJ1-1; TRBD1 is a possible D gene (5 bases). The CDR3 extends over 15 amino acids. Trimming removed 3 bases from V and 0 bases from J, with 14 bases in between. Per germline, CDR1 DFQATT and CDR2 SNEGSKA (reference sequence). The CDR3 here is CSASRPRQLNTEAFF. DNA of the CDR3: TGCAGTGCTAGTAGACCGAGACAGTTGAACACTGAAGCTTTCTTT.

The gene calls are TRBV7-9 and TRBJ1-1; D possibly corresponds to TRBD1 (5 bases). Germline CDR1 is SEHNR and CDR2 is FQNEAQ (reference sequence). This CDR3 is built from 13 residues. Trimming pared 5 bases from V and 1 base from J, leaving 8 bases between. This CDR3 is CASSTQGNTEAFF. The CDR3 coding sequence is TGTGCCAGCAGCACTCAGGGGAACACTGAAGCTTTCTTT. The variable domain in full, completed from reference TRBV7-9 and TRBJ1-1, reads DTGVSQNPRHKITKRGQNVTFRCDPISEHNRLYWYRQTLGQGPEFLTYFQNEAQLEKSRLLSDRFSAERPKGSFSTLEIQRTEQGDSAMYLCASSTQGNTEAFFGQGTRLTVV.